This T cell receptor beta chain was sequenced during a study of CD8 T cells in Susac syndrome. Random-hexamer reverse transcription was applied to about 0.5 to 1 ug RNA. Amplification of TCR beta CDR3 across 54 Vbeta and 13 Jbeta was performed with immunoSEQ multiplex PCR. TCRdb reanalysed the immunoSEQ multiplex PCR reads using MiXCR and keeps one entry per CDR3 protein. The profile shows 60,000 to 75,000 distinct CDR3 sequences, just under 95% of them singletons. Purification of the CD8+ and CD4+ T cells relied on negative isolation, and TEMRA cells underwent FACS enrichment. The length of the CDR3 is 13 residues. Per the germline V gene, CDR1 is SQVTM and CDR2 is ANQGSEA. Trimming shortened V by 5 bases and J by 4 bases, and 14 bases separated the two germline ends.

The rearrangement uses TRBV29-1 and TRBJ2-5, with D unresolved. The sequence was collected from a human donor in good health. Sequencing input: CD8+ T cells from PBMCs. The CDR3, as DNA: TGCAGCGTTTTACTTGGGTTTGGAGAGACCCAGTACTTC. It encodes CSVLLGFGETQYF.